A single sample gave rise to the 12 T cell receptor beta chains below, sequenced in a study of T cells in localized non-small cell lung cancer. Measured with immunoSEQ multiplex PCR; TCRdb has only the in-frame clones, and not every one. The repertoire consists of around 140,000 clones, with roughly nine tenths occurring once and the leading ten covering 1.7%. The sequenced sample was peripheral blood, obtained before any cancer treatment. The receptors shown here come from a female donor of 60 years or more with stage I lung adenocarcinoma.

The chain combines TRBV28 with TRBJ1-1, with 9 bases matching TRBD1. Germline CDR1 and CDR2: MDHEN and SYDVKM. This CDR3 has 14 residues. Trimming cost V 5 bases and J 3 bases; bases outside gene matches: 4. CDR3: CASSPGTGYTEAFF. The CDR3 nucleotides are TGTGCCAGCAGTCCCGGGACAGGGTACACTGAAGCTTTCTTT.

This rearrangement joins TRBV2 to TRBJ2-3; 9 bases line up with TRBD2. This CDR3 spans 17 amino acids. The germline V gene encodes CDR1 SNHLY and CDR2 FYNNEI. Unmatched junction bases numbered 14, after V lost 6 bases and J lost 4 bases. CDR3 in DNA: TGTGCCAGCAGGGGAGGCCAAGCGGGAGGATCCGCAGATACGCAGTATTTT. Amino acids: CASRGGQAGGSADTQYF.

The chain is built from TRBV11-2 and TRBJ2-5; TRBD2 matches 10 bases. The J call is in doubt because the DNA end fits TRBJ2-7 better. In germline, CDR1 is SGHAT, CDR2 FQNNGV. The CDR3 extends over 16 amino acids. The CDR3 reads CASSLVSSGSSYEQYF. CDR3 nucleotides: TGTGCCAGCAGCTTAGTTTCTAGCGGGAGCTCCTACGAGCAGTACTTC.

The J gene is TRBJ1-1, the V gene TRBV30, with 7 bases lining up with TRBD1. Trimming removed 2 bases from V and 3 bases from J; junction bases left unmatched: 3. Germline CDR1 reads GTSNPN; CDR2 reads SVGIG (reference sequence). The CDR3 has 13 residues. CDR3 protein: CAWSLQGDTEAFF. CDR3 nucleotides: TGTGCCTGGAGTTTGCAGGGGGACACTGAAGCTTTCTTT.

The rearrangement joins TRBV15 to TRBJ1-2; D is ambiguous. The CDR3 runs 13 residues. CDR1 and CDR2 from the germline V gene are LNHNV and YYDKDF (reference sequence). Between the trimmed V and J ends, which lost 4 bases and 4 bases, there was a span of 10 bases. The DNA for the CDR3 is TGTGCCACCAGCACGAGCTCTCTCTATGGCTACACCTTC. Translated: CATSTSSLYGYTF. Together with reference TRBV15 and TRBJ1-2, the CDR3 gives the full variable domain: DAMVIQNPRYQVTQFGKPVTLSCSQTLNHNVMYWYQQKSSQAPKLLFHYYDKDFNNEADTPDNFQSRRPNTSFCFLDIRSPGLGDTAMYLCATSTSSLYGYTFGSGTRLTVV.

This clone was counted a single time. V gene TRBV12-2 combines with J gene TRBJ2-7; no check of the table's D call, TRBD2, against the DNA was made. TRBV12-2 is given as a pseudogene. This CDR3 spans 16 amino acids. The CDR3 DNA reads TGTGCAAGTCGCTTCGGACCGGCGGGCTATACGGGCGAGCAGTACTTC. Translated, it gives CASRFGPAGYTGEQYF.

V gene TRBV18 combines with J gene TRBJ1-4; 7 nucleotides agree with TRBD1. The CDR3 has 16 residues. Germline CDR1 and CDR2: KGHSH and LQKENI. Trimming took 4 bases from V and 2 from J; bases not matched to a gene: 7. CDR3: CASSLTTGLTNEKLFF. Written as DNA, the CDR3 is TGTGCCAGCTCACTTACGACAGGGCTGACTAATGAAAAACTGTTTTTT.

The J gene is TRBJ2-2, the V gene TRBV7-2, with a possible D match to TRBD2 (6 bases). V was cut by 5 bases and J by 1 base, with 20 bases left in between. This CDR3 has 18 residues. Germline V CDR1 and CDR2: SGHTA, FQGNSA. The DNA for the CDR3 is TGTGCCAGCAGCGGCGAACGCGGGGCTTGGGGGAACACCGGGGAGCTGTTTTTT. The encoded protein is CASSGERGAWGNTGELFF.

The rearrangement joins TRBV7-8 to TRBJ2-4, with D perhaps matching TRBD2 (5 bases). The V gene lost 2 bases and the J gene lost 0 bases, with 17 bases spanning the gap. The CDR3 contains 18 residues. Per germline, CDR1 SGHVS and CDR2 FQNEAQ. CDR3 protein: CASSLISRRRGAKNIQYF. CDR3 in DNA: TGTGCCAGCAGCTTAATTAGCAGAAGACGGGGAGCCAAAAACATTCAGTACTTC.

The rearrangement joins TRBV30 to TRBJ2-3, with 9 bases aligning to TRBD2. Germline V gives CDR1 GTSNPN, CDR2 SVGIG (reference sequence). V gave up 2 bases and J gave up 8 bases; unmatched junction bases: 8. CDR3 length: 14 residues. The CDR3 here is CAWSPLAGAGTQYF. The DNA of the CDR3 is TGTGCCTGGAGTCCCTTAGCGGGAGCAGGTACGCAGTATTTT.

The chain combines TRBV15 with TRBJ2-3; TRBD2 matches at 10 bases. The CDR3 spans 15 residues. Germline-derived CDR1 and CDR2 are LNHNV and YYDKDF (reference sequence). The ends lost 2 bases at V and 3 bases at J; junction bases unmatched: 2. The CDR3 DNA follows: TGTGCCACCAGCAGACTAGCGGGAGTGACAGATACGCAGTATTTT. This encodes CATSRLAGVTDTQYF.

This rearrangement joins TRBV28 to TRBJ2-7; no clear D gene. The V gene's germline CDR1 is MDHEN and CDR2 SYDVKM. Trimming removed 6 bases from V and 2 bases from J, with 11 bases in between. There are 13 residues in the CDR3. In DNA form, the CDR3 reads TGTGCCAGCAGCCCCCCCCCAACCTACGAGCAGTACTTC. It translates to CASSPPPTYEQYF.